This T cell receptor beta chain derives from a study of PD-1 blockade in classical Hodgkin lymphoma (dated by TCRdb to about 2020). In the study overall: Nivolumab dosing was 3 mg/kg intravenously every 2 weeks, continuing until either disease progression or unacceptable toxicity. A peripheral blood immune signature of response to PD-1 blockade in classical Hodgkin lymphoma was defined using TCR beta sequencing and CyTOF. The study at large found these results: The study covered only a single clinical trial cohort, and the causes of the repertoire differences, possibly disease activity or prior therapy, were still not defined. Diversity was lower in patients who began nivolumab less than 1 year after ASCT, so these patients were left out of later analyses to avoid confounding by immune reconstitution. Baseline TCR diversity was reported as lower in newly diagnosed patients than in healthy donors, and lower still in relapsed/refractory patients. Among trial patients, those achieving complete response had baseline diversity similar to that of newly diagnosed patients, while diversity was significantly lower in partial responders and progressors. A significant rise by C4D1 was seen in CD4+ but not CD8+ TCR diversity (p=0.0027 vs p=0.16), with the rise being most apparent in complete responders (p=0.02).

This specimen's time point label, per the study, means: cycle 1 day 1 (C1D1), immediately before nivolumab initiation. Every trial patient had relapsed after autologous stem cell transplantation, and cohorts A, B and C differed in prior brentuximab vedotin exposure. The trial cohort was composed of approximately 56 patients with relapsed/refractory classical Hodgkin lymphoma, for whom complete response, partial response or progressive disease was recorded as best overall response. In the multi-cohort phase II CheckMate 205 trial, trial patients received single-agent nivolumab. An independent review committee assessed best overall response using the 2007 International Working Group response criteria. PBMCs from the trial were collected at three points: immediately before nivolumab initiation (C1D1), and during therapy at cycle 2 day 1 and cycle 4 day 1. Peripheral blood was collected in 8 mL Vacutainer Cell Preparation Tubes, from which PBMCs were isolated by centrifugation and then cryopreserved.

Genomic DNA was isolated using the Qiagen DNeasy kit from unsorted PBMCs as well as from negatively selected CD4+ and CD8+ fractions. TCR beta CDR3 regions were subjected to amplification by immunoSEQ multiplex PCR with primers that anneal to V and J segments. A synthetic immune receptor repertoire was used to minimize amplification bias, and any remaining bias was removed computationally after sequencing. The study's own analysis went as follows. Custom Python scripts were used to quantify repertoire diversity as the Shannon entropy index. The unsorted, CD4+ and CD8+ repertoires were each analyzed separately, with the exception of combined analyses, where CD4+ and CD8+ sequences were merged in silico. Clonal expansion was defined as a frequency increase of at least 2-fold after treatment compared with C1D1, and clones undetected at baseline were assigned a pseudocount of 0.5. Singleton clones were defined as clones with 0 or 1 copy at C1D1, and non-singleton clones were defined as clones with 2 or more copies. By matching protein sequences in sorted samples from the same patient, clones expanded in unsorted samples were annotated as CD4+, CD8+ or unknown. Wilcoxon tests on paired samples were used to test diversity changes from C1D1 to C4D1. The table was pulled from immuneACCESS by TCRdb, which kept in-frame rearrangements only. Such tables lose some clones; where checked, under half of the loss comes from unresolved V genes, and the rest has no known cause. That table furnishes V, J and clone size, whereas the DNA furnished D and trimming. This sample is represented by 21,000 or so clones; less than 80% of them were singletons. Over 20% of the sample is taken by the ten largest.

Per the germline V gene (reference sequence), SEHNR is the CDR1 and FQNEAQ is the CDR2. The CDR3 covers 15 residues, taking in both the cysteine and the phenylalanine. Only CDR3 DNA remains: 45 bases, in frame from the first base. Cut back by 3 bases and 1 base, the V and J ends lie 12 bases apart. As to this clone: Its antigen remains undetermined. Qualities for individual bases were not recorded, and no much larger clone is one base off.

The starting material was peripheral blood mononuclear cells (PBMCs), obtained at baseline. The source is a human donor with classical Hodgkin lymphoma. The chain employs TRBV7-9 and TRBJ2-5; too little of a D gene remains to name it. The nucleotide sequence reads TGTGCCAGCAGCTTGGTTGGCCAGTCCCAAGAGACCCAGTACTTC. Its product reads: CASSLVGQSQETQYF. Full variable domain (CDR3 extended with the reference TRBV7-9 and TRBJ2-5 proteins): DTGVSQNPRHKITKRGQNVTFRCDPISEHNRLYWYRQTLGQGPEFLTYFQNEAQLEKSRLLSDRFSAERPKGSFSTLEIQRTEQGDSAMYLCASSLVGQSQETQYFGPGTRLLVL.